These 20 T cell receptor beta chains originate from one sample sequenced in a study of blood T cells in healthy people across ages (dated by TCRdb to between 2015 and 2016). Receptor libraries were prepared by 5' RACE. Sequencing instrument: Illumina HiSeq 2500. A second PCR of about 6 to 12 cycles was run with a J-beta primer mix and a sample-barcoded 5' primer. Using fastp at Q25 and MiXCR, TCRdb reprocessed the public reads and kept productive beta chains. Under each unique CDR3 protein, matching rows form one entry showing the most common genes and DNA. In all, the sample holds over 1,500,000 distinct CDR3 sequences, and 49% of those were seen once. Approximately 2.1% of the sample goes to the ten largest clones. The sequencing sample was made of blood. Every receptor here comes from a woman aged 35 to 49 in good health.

The CDR3 DNA is TGTGCCAGCAGGGATAGCGGGATTTCCTACAATGAGCAGTACTTC. Residues: CASRDSGISYNEQYF. V is TRBV7-9 and J is TRBJ2-1; 8 nucleotides agree with TRBD2. With the DNA end fitting TRBJ2-7 better, the J assignment may be wrong. This CDR3 comprises 15 residues. Germline loops: CDR1 SEHNR, CDR2 FQNEAQ (reference sequence).

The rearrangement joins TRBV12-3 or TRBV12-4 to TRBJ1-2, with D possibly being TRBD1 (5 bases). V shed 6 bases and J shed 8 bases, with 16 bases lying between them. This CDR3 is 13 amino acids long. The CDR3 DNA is TGTGCCAGCAGGCCATCGGGGAGGGGAGGCTACACCTTC. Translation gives CASRPSGRGGYTF.

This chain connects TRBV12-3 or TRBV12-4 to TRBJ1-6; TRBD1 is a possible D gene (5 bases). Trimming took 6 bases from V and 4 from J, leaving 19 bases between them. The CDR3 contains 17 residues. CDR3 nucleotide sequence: TGTGCCAGCAGAGAGTCAGGGTATAGATCTTATAATTCACCCCTCCACTTT. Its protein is CASRESGYRSYNSPLHF.

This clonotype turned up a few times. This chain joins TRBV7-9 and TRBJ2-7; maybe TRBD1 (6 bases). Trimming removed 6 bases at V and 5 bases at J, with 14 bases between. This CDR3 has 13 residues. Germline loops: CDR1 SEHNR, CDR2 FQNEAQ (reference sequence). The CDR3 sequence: CASSPTGSHEQYF. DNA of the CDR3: TGTGCCAGCAGTCCTACAGGGTCACACGAGCAGTACTTC.

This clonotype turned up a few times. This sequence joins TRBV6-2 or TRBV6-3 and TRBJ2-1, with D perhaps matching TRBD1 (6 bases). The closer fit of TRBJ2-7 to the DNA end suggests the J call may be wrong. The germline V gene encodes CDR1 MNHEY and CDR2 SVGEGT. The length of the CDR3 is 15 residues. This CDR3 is CASSRTGTRYNEQYF. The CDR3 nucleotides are TGTGCCAGCAGCCGGACTGGGACACGGTACAATGAGCAGTACTTC.

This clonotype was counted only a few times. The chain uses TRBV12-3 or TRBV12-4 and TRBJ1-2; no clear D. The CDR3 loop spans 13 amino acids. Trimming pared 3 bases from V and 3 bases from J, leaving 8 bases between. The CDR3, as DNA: TGTGCCAGCAGTTTTGGCGAGCACTATGGCTACACCTTC. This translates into CASSFGEHYGYTF.

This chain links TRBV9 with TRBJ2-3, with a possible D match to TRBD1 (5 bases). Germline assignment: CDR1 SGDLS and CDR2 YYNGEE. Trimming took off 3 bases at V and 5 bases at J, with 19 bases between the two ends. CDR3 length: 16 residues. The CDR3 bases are TGTGCCAGCAGCGCCGTAGCAGGGTTCGGAGTAGATACGCAGTATTTT. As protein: CASSAVAGFGVDTQYF. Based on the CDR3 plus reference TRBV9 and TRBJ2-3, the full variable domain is DSGVTQTPKHLITATGQRVTLRCSPRSGDLSVYWYQQSLDQGLQFLIQYYNGEERAKGNILERFSAQQFPDLHSELNLSSLELGDSALYFCASSAVAGFGVDTQYFGPGTRLTVL.

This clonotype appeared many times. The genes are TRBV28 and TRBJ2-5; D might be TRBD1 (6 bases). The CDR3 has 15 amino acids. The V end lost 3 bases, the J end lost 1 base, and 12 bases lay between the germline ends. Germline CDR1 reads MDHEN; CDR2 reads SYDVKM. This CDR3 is CASSFTPTGQETQYF. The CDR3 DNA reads TGTGCCAGCAGTTTTACCCCGACAGGCCAAGAGACCCAGTACTTC.

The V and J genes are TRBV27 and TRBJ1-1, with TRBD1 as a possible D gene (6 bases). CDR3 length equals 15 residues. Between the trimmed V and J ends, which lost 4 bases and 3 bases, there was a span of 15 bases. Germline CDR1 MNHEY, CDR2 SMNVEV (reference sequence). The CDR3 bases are TGTGCCAGCAGTTCCCTCGGGGCAGGGGACACTGAAGCTTTCTTT. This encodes CASSSLGAGDTEAFF.

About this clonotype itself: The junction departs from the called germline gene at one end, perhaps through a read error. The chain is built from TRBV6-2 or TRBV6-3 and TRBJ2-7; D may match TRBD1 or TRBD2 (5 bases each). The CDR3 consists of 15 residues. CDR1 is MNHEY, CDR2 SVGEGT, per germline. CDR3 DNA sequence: TGTGCCGGCAGACCTGGGACCCCCCCGGCCTACGAGCAGTACTTC. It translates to CAGRPGTPPAYEQYF.

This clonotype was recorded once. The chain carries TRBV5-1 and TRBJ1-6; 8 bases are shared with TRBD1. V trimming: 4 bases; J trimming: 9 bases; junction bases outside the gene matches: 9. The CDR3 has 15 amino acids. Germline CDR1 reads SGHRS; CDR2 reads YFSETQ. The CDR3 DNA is TGCGCCAGCAGCCCAGAAATGACAGGGGCTTCACCCCTCCACTTT. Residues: CASSPEMTGASPLHF.

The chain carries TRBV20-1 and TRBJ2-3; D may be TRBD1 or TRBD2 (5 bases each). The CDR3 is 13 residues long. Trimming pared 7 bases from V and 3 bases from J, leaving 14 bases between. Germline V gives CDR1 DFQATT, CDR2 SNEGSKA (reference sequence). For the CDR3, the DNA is TGCAGTGAAAAGCCCGGGGCGACAGATACGCAGTATTTT. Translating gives CSEKPGATDTQYF.

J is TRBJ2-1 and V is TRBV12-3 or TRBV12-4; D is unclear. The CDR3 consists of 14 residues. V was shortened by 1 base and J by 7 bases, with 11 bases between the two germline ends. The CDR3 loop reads CASSLGQAWNEQFF. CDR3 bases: TGTGCCAGCAGTTTAGGGCAGGCGTGGAATGAGCAGTTCTTC.

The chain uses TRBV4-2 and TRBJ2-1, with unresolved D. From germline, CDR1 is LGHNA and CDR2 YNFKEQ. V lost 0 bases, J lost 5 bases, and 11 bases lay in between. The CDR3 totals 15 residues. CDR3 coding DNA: TGTGCCAGCAGCCAAGATATGGATGCGGACAATGAGCAGTTCTTC. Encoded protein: CASSQDMDADNEQFF.

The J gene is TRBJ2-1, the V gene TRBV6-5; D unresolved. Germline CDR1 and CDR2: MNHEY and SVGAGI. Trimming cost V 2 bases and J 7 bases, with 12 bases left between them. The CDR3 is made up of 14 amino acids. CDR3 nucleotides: TGTGCCAGCAGTTACCTGGGCATGGGTAATGAGCAGTTCTTC. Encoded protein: CASSYLGMGNEQFF.

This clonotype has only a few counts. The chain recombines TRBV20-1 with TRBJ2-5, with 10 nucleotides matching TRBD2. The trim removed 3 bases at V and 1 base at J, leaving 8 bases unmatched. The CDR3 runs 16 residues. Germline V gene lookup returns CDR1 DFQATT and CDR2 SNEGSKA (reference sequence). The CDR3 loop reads CSARMGERGGQETQYF. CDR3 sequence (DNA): TGCAGTGCTAGGATGGGGGAGCGGGGGGGCCAAGAGACCCAGTACTTC.

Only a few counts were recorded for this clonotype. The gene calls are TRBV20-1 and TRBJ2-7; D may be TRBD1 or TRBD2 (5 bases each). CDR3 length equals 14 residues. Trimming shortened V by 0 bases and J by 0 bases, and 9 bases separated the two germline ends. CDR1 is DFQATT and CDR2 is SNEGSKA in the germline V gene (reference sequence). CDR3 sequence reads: CSAREAGSSYEQYF. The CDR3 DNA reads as TGCAGTGCTAGAGAGGCAGGGAGCTCCTACGAGCAGTACTTC.

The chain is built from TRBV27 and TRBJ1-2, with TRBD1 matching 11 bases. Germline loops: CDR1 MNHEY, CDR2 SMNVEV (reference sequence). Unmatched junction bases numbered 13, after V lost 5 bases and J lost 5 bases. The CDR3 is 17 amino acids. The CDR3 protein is CASSPRRDRGGNYGYTF. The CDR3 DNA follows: TGTGCCAGCAGTCCAAGACGGGACAGGGGGGGGAATTATGGCTACACCTTC.

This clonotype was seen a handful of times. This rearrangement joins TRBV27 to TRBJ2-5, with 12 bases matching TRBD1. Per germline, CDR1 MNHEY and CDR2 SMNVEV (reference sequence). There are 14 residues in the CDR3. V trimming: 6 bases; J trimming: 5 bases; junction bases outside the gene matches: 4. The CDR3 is CASRGTGGVETQYF. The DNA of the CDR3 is TGTGCCAGCAGGGGGACAGGGGGCGTGGAGACCCAGTACTTC.

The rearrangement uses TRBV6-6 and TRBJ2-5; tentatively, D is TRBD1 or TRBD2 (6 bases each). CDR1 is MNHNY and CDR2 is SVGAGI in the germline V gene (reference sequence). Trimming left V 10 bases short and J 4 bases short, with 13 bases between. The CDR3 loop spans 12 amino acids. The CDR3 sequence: CATEGGGETQYF. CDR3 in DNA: TGTGCCACCGAGGGGGGAGGAGAGACCCAGTACTTC.